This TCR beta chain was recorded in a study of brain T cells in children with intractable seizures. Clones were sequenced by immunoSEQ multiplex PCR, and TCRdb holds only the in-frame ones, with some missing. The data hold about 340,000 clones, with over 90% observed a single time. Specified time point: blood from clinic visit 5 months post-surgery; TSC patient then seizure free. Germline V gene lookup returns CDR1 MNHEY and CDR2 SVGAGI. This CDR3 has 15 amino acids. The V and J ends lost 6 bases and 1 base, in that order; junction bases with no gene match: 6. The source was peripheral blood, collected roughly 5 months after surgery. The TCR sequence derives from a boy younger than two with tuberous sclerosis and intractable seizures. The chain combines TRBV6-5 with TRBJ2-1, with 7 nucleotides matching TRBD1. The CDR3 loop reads CASSRDRTSYNEQFF. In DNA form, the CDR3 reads TGTGCCAGCAGCCGGGACAGAACATCCTACAATGAGCAGTTCTTC.